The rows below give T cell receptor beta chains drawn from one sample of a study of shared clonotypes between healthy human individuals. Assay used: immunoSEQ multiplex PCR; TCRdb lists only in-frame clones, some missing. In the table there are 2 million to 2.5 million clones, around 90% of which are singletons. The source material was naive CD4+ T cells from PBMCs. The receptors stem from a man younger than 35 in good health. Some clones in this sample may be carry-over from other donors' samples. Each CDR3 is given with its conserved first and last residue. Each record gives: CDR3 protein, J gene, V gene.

CASSQVVVRASGMSTDTQYF | TRBJ2-3 | TRBV4-2
CAWSVRDRGPRGNTIYF | TRBJ1-3 | TRBV30
CASSLLQGTNEAFF | TRBJ1-1 | TRBV11-2
CASSLDGEYTSGSGETQYF | TRBJ2-5 | TRBV5-4
CASRGQAGTYEQYF | TRBJ2-7 | TRBV2
CASSERRVSQHF | TRBJ1-5 | TRBV6-1
CASKHAPGQGKSDYGYTF | TRBJ1-2 | TRBV28
CASSLGQNNQPQHF | TRBJ1-5 | TRBV28
CASSLATGELFF | TRBJ2-2 | TRBV28
CASSALNTEAFF | TRBJ1-1 | TRBV6-1
CASSSQQGFTGELFF | TRBJ2-2 | TRBV11-2
CSVYQRETGELFF | TRBJ2-2 | TRBV29-1
CASTGESSYNEQFF | TRBJ2-1 | TRBV2
CASSFIPGTSGPSYNEQFF | TRBJ2-1 | TRBV28
CASSQTFSPGDTGELFF | TRBJ2-2 | TRBV11-3
CASSLQTSGDYPYEQYF | TRBJ2-7 | TRBV4-3
CASSPTGSNTEAFF | TRBJ1-1 | TRBV9
CASSITGRGYEQYF | TRBJ2-7 | TRBV19
CASSYSNSKTYEQYF | TRBJ2-7 | TRBV6-5
CASSLVGGAGTGELFF | TRBJ2-2 | TRBV11-2
CASSPVVVSGEQYF | TRBJ2-7 | TRBV9
CASSPRTGGTGGGYTF | TRBJ1-2 | TRBV7-2
CASSSPGTGELFF | TRBJ2-2 | TRBV7-3
CATLAQGGTDTQYF | TRBJ2-3 | TRBV7-9
CASSLDRGGLDKNIQYF | TRBJ2-4 | TRBV11-2
CASSWGLRNEQFF | TRBJ2-1 | TRBV7-3
CASSLQSGSTDTQYF | TRBJ2-3 | TRBV5-1
CASSLAVAGVGTQYF | TRBJ2-5 | TRBV5-8
CASSLIGGIYEQYF | TRBJ2-7 | TRBV28
CASSLERSSTDTQYF | TRBJ2-3 | TRBV5-4
CASSYNPGPYEQYF | NA | TRBV6-5
CSVEGQVVDYTF | TRBJ1-2 | TRBV29-1
CASSLAQGLNTEAFF | TRBJ1-1 | TRBV5-4
CASSYGTGYEKLFF | TRBJ1-4 | TRBV28
CASSFGLAGGPHEQYF | TRBJ2-7 | TRBV5-1
CASSSTPPGQANTGELFF | TRBJ2-2 | TRBV18
CAWSAVGASGANVLTF | TRBJ2-6 | TRBV30
CASGPTTDTQYF | TRBJ2-3 | TRBV5-1
CASSLFTADTLYEQYF | TRBJ2-7 | TRBV27
CASMGGAGSYEQYF | TRBJ2-7 | TRBV2
CSVGPGLAGDNEQFF | TRBJ2-1 | TRBV29-1
CASSLEEGAHEQYF | TRBJ2-7 | TRBV5-1
CASSLPGQRNEKLFF | TRBJ1-4 | TRBV18
CASSPAGGLAGVYEQYF | TRBJ2-7 | TRBV7-3
CSVGFQGQKGRELFF | TRBJ2-2 | TRBV29-1
CASSRTQGADTEAFF | TRBJ1-1 | TRBV18
CASSSPGLAGGRTGELFF | TRBJ2-2 | TRBV27
CASSPPPGYNEKLFF | TRBJ1-4 | TRBV18
CASSEAGGSNQPQHF | TRBJ1-5 | TRBV18
CASSLPSRDPTEAFF | TRBJ1-1 | TRBV7-9